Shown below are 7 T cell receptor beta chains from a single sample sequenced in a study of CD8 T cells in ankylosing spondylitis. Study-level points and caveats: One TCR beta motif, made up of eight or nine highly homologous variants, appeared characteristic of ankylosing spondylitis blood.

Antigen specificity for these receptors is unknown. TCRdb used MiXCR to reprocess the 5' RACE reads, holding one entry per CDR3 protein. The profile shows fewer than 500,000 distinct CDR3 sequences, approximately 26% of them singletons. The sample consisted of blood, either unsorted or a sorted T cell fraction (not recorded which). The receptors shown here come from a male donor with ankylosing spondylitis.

This chain's CDR3 is CATSEQTGGGRNIQYF. The CDR3 DNA sequence: TGTGCCACCAGTGAGCAAACAGGGGGCGGTAGGAACATTCAGTACTTC. The rearrangement uses TRBV24-1 and TRBJ2-4, with TRBD1 identical over 9 bases. Germline CDR1 KGHDR, CDR2 SFDVKD. The CDR3 extends over 16 amino acids. With V trimmed by 4 bases and J by 7 bases, 10 bases remained unmatched.

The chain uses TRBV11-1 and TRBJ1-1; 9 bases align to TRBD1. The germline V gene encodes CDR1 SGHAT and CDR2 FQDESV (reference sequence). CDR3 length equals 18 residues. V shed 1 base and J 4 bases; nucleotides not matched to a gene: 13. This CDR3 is CASSLGAGGQGKGTEAFF. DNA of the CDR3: TGTGCCAGCAGCTTAGGGGCAGGGGGACAGGGCAAGGGCACTGAAGCTTTCTTT.

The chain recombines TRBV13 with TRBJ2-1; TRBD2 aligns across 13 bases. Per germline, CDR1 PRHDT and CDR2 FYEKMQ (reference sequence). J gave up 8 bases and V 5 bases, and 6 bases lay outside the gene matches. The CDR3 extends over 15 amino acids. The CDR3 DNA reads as TGTGCCAGCAGCATGGGACTAGCGGGAATTTATGAGCAGTTCTTC. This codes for CASSMGLAGIYEQFF.

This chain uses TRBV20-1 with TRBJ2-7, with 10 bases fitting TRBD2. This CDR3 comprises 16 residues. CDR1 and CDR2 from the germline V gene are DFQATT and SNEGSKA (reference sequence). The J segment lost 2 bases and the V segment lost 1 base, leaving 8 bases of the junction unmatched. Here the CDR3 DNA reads TGCAGTGCTAGAGTTTTCACTAGCGGGATAACCTACGAGCAGTACTTC. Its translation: CSARVFTSGITYEQYF.

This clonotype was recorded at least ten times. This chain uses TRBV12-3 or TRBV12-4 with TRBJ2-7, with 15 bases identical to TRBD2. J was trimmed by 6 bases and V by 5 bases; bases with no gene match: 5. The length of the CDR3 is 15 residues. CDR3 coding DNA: TGTGCCAGCAGTGCCCGGACTAGCGGGAGGGTCGAGCAGTACTTC. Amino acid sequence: CASSARTSGRVEQYF.

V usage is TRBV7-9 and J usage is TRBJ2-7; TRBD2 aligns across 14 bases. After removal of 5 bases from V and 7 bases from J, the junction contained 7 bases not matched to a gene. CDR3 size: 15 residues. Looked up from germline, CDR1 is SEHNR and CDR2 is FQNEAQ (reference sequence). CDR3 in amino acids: CASSTGTSGRREQYV. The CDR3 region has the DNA TGTGCCAGCAGCACCGGGACTAGCGGGAGACGTGAGCAGTACGTC.

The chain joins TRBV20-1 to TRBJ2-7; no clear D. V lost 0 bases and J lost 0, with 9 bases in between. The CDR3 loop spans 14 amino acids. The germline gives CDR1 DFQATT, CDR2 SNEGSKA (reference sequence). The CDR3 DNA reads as TGCAGTGCTAGAGACTCCCCCCCCTCCTACGAGCAGTACTTC. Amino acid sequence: CSARDSPPSYEQYF.